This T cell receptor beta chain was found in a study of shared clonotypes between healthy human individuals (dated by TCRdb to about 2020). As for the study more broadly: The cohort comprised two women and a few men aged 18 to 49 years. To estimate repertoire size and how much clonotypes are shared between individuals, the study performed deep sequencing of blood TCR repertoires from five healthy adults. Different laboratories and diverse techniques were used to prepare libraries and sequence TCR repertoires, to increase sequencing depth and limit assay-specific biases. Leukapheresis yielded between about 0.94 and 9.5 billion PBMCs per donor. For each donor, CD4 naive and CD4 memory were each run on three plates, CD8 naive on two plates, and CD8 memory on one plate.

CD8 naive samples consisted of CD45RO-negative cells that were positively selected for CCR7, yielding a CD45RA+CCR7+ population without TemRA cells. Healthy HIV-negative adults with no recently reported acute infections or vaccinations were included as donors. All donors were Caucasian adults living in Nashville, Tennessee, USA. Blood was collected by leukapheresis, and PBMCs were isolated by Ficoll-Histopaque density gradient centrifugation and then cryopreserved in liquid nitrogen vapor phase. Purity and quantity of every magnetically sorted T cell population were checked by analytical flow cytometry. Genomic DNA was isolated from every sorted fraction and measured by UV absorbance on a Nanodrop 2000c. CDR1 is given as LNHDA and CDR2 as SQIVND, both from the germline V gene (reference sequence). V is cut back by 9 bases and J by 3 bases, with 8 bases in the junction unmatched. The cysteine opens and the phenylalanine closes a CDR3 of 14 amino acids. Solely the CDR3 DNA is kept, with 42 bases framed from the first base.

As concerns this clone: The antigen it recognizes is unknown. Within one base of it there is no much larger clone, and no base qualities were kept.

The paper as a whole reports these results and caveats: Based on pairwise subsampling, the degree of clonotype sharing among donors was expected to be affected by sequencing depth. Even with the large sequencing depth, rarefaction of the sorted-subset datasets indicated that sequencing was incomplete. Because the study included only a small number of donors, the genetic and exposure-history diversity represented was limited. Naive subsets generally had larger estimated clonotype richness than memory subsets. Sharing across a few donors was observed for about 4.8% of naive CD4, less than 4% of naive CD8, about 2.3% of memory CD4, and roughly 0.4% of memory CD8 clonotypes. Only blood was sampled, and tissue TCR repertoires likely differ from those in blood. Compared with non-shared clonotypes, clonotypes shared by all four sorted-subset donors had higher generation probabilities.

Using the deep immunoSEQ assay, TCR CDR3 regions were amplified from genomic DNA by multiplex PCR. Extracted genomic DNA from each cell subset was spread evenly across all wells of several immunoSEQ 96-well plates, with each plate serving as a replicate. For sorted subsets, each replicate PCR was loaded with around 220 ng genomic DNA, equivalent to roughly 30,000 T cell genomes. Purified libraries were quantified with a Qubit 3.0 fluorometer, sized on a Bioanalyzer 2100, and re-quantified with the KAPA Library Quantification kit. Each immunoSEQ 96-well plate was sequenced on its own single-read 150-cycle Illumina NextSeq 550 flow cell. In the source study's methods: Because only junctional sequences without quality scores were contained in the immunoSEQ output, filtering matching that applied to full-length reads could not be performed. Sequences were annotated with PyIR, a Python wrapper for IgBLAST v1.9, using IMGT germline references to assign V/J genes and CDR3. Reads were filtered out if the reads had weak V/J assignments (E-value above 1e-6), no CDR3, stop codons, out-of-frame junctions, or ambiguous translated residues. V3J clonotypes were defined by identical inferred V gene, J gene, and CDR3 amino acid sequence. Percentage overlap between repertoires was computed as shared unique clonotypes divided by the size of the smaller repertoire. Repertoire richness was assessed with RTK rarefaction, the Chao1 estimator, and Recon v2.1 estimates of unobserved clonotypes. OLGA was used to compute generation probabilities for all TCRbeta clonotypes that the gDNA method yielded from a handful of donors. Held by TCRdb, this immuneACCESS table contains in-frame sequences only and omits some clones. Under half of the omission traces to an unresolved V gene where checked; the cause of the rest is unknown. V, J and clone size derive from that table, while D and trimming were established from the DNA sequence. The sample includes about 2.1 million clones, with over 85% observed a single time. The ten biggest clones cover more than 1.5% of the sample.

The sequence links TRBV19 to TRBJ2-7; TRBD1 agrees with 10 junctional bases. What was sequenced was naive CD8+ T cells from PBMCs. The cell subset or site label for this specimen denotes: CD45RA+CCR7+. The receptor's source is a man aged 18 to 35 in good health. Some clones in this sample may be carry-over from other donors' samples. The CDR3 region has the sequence CASAGTGADYEQYF. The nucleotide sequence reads TGTGCCAGCGCCGGGACAGGGGCCGACTACGAGCAGTACTTC. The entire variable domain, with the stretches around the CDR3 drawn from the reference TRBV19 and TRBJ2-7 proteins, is DGGITQSPKYLFRKEGQNVTLSCEQNLNHDAMYWYRQDPGQGLRLIYYSQIVNDFQKGDIAEGYSVSREKKESFPLTVTSAQKNPTAFYLCASAGTGADYEQYFGPGTRLTVT.